This entry describes one T cell receptor (beta chain). This sample includes further DNA sequences coding for the same CDR3. Generated by immunoSEQ multiplex PCR, the TCRdb table keeps only in-frame clones and is missing some. The sample contains 200,000 to 300,000 clones, approximately 80% of which appear only once. The data are from a study of blood T cell repertoires in COVID-19. Whole-study context: The United States, Italy and Spain supplied acute and convalescent COVID-19 samples.

In germline, CDR1 is LNHDA, CDR2 SQIVND (reference sequence). V shed 4 bases and J shed 3 bases, with 9 bases lying between them. The CDR3 covers 13 residues. Input material: peripheral blood. The receptor was derived from a man between 35 and 55 years old who had recovered from COVID-19. This chain connects TRBV19 to TRBJ1-1; no clear D. The CDR3 nucleotides are TGTGCCAGTAGTACGACCGGGGACACTGAAGCTTTCTTT. Protein product: CASSTTGDTEAFF.